The 27 T cell receptor beta chains below were found in one sample sequenced in a study of cytomegalovirus exposure and HLA in healthy donors. A multiplex PCR was run with 60 Vbeta primers and 13 Jbeta primers. Repertoires were generated with immunoSEQ multiplex PCR, while TCRdb's copy carries only in-frame clones and drops some. This table has about 190,000 clones, roughly four fifths appearing once. The sample was PBMCs. The receptors stem from a woman in her 30s in good health and CMV-seropositive.

CDR3 coding DNA: TGTGCCAGCAGAACAGGTAGGGCCGTAGATGAGCAGTTCTTC. Amino acids: CASRTGRAVDEQFF. The chain links TRBV28 to TRBJ2-1; a possible D gene is TRBD1 (5 bases). The CDR3 is 14 amino acids. Germline V CDR1 and CDR2: MDHEN, SYDVKM. Trimming removed 6 bases at V and 8 bases at J, with 17 bases between.

CDR3 sequence: CASSPRDRGLSNQPQHF. DNA for the CDR3: TGTGCCAGTAGTCCCCGGGACAGGGGGCTTAGCAATCAGCCCCAGCATTTT. The genes are TRBV19 and TRBJ1-5, with 12 bases matching TRBD1. Germline V gene lookup returns CDR1 LNHDA and CDR2 SQIVND (reference sequence). V was clipped by 5 bases and J by 0 bases; unmatched bases: 5. The CDR3 length is 17 residues.

CDR3 amino acids: CASSSGLAGGPLYNEQFF. The CDR3 DNA sequence: TGTGCCAGCAGCTCGGGACTAGCGGGAGGGCCGTTGTACAATGAGCAGTTCTTC. This rearrangement joins TRBV13 to TRBJ2-1, with TRBD2 identical over 16 bases. Germline V lookup: CDR1 PRHDT, CDR2 FYEKMQ (reference sequence). The CDR3 loop spans 18 amino acids. With 4 bases clipped from V and 4 bases from J, the junction kept 7 bases outside the gene matches.

The chain has TRBV5-6 and TRBJ2-7; D unclear. CDR3 length: 14 amino acids. The germline V gene has CDR1 SGHDT and CDR2 YYEEEE. The ends were cut back, 0 bases at V and 0 bases at J, with 7 bases in the middle. The CDR3 sequence: CASSLGRSSYEQYF. The CDR3 DNA reads TGTGCCAGCAGCTTGGGCAGGTCCTCCTACGAGCAGTACTTC.

This chain joins TRBV11-2 and TRBJ2-5, with 15 bases fitting TRBD2. CDR3 length: 15 amino acids. The V and J ends lost 5 bases and 7 bases, in that order; junction bases with no gene match: 5. The germline CDR1 and CDR2 sequences are SGHAT and FQNNGV. The chain's CDR3 is CASSRTSGRAGTQYF. Written as DNA, the CDR3 is TGTGCCAGCAGCCGGACTAGCGGGAGGGCCGGGACCCAGTACTTC.

The rearrangement joins TRBV25-1 to TRBJ1-2, with TRBD1 as a possible D gene (5 bases). Germline CDR1 is MGHDK and CDR2 is SYGVNS. CDR3 size: 13 residues. The V and J ends lost 7 bases and 7 bases respectively, with 16 bases between them. In DNA form, the CDR3 reads TGTGCCAGCAACCCGCCGGGAGGGGTTGGCTACACCTTC. Its protein is CASNPPGGVGYTF.

J is TRBJ2-6 and V is TRBV6-5; D uncertain. The ends were cut back, 7 bases at V and 4 bases at J, with 14 bases in the middle. Germline V gene sequence: CDR1 MNHEY, CDR2 SVGAGI. The CDR3 totals 15 residues. The CDR3 loop reads CASTLTETGANVLTF. In DNA, the CDR3 is TGTGCCAGCACCCTCACGGAGACCGGGGCCAACGTCCTGACTTTC.

The V and J genes are TRBV5-1 and TRBJ2-1; 10 bases line up with TRBD1. The CDR3 spans 14 residues. Trimming removed 6 bases from V and 6 bases from J; junction bases left unmatched: 6. Germline CDR1 reads SGHRS; CDR2 reads YFSETQ. Here the CDR3 reads CASTRQGAFNEQFF. The CDR3, as DNA: TGCGCCAGCACCCGACAGGGGGCGTTCAATGAGCAGTTCTTC.

This clone was detected only a few times. This chain links TRBV6-5 with TRBJ2-7, with D maybe TRBD1 (5 bases). CDR1 is MNHEY, CDR2 SVGAGI, per germline. V lost 6 bases and J 11 bases, leaving 17 bases between the germline ends. The CDR3 sequence is 12 residues long. The CDR3 here is CASRPLGAREYF. The CDR3 bases are TGTGCCAGCAGGCCCCTAGGCGCCAGGGAGTACTTC.

The rearrangement links TRBV28 to TRBJ2-1; TRBD1 is a possible D gene (6 bases). Germline V gene data show CDR1 as MDHEN and CDR2 as SYDVKM. Trimming pared 5 bases from V and 8 bases from J, leaving 19 bases between. This CDR3 has 15 residues. DNA of the CDR3: TGTGCCAGCAGTGCCTTACAGGGTTGGGGCGATGAGCAGTTCTTC. Translated, it gives CASSALQGWGDEQFF.

This chain connects TRBV27 to TRBJ2-1; 14 bases align to TRBD2. This CDR3 is built from 15 residues. Trimming cost V 4 bases and J 7 bases; bases outside gene matches: 3. Germline lookup yields CDR1 MNHEY and CDR2 SMNVEV (reference sequence). CDR3 sequence reads: CASSWGLAGENEQFF. The CDR3 coding sequence is TGTGCCAGCAGTTGGGGACTAGCGGGAGAGAATGAGCAGTTCTTC.

V is TRBV7-9 and J is TRBJ2-1; the D gene is possibly TRBD1 (5 bases). Per germline, CDR1 SEHNR and CDR2 FQNEAQ (reference sequence). The CDR3 length is 17 residues. V lost 3 bases, J lost 1 base, and 16 bases lay in between. CDR3 in DNA: TGTGCCAGCAGCTTTTCAGGGATTCCGTCTTCCTACAATGAGCAGTTCTTC. Translating gives CASSFSGIPSSYNEQFF.

The rearrangement links TRBV7-9 to TRBJ2-1; 10 positions agree with TRBD2. The CDR3 loop spans 14 amino acids. Germline-derived CDR1 and CDR2 are SEHNR and FQNEAQ (reference sequence). The trim removed 7 bases at V and 10 bases at J, leaving 10 bases unmatched. CDR3 sequence (DNA): TGTGCCAGCACTAGGGAGGTAGCGGGAGGAGAGCAGTTCTTC. Translating gives CASTREVAGGEQFF.

This clone was found once. Other DNA sequences in the sample encode the same CDR3. The chain combines TRBV27 with TRBJ2-4, with D perhaps TRBD1 (6 bases). Germline V gene sequence: CDR1 MNHEY, CDR2 SMNVEV (reference sequence). The CDR3 is 17 residues long. With 4 bases removed from V and 1 base from J, the gap between germline ends came to 17 bases. The CDR3 sequence is CASSSQLGQGAKNIQYF. Here the CDR3 DNA reads TGTGCCAGCAGTTCCCAACTAGGTCAGGGGGCCAAAAACATTCAGTACTTC.

The J gene is TRBJ1-5, the V gene TRBV6-1; D unclear. The germline V gene encodes CDR1 MNHNS and CDR2 SASEGT. The CDR3 sequence is 14 residues long. V lost 4 bases and J lost 2, with 9 bases in between. CDR3 sequence: CASSGAPGNQPQHF. The CDR3 DNA sequence: TGTGCCAGCAGTGGGGCCCCTGGCAATCAGCCCCAGCATTTT.

This clone was counted only a few times. J is TRBJ2-1 and V is TRBV27; 14 bases line up with TRBD2. After removal of 0 bases from V and 5 bases from J, the junction contained 0 bases not matched to a gene. Germline V gene sequence: CDR1 MNHEY, CDR2 SMNVEV (reference sequence). This CDR3 comprises 16 residues. The CDR3 DNA reads as TGTGCCAGCAGTTTATCGGGACTAGCGGGAGACAATGAGCAGTTCTTC. Its translation: CASSLSGLAGDNEQFF.

The J gene is TRBJ1-1, the V gene TRBV4-1; a weak D match, TRBD1 (6 bases). V shed 3 bases and J shed 5 bases, with 25 bases lying between them. From germline, CDR1 is MGHRA and CDR2 YSYEKL. The CDR3 has 18 amino acids. CDR3 sequence (DNA): TGCGCCAGCAGCCAGCCAATCAGAGGCAGGGGCGAAGGGACTGAAGCTTTCTTT. Its translation: CASSQPIRGRGEGTEAFF.

The chain combines TRBV15 with TRBJ2-1, with TRBD2 identical over 10 bases. V trimming: 5 bases; J trimming: 3 bases; junction bases outside the gene matches: 7. Germline CDR1 reads LNHNV; CDR2 reads YYDKDF (reference sequence). This CDR3 has 16 residues. The CDR3 DNA reads as TGTGCCACCAGCGAGCTCGGGACTAGCGACTACAATGAGCAGTTCTTC. Translation: CATSELGTSDYNEQFF.

J is TRBJ2-3 and V is TRBV5-5; TRBD2 agrees at 7 bases. Germline V CDR1 and CDR2: SGHKS, YYEKEE (reference sequence). The CDR3 extends over 15 amino acids. V lost 4 bases to trimming and J lost 3 bases; unmatched junction nucleotides: 8. The DNA of the CDR3 is TGTGCCAGCAGCGGGCGGGGGACTCCAACAGATACGCAGTATTTT. Amino acid sequence: CASSGRGTPTDTQYF.

This clone was found a few times. The V gene is TRBV2, the J gene TRBJ1-1; D possibly corresponds to TRBD1 (5 bases). V was trimmed by 10 bases and J by 1 base, leaving 7 bases between them. The CDR3 covers 11 residues. Per the germline V gene, CDR1 is SNHLY and CDR2 is FYNNEI. DNA for the CDR3: TGTGCCACCCAGGGGAACACTGAAGCTTTCTTT. This codes for CATQGNTEAFF.

The chain is built from TRBV19 and TRBJ1-1, with 10 nucleotides matching TRBD1. The V gene end was trimmed by 8 bases and the J gene end by 3 bases; junction bases not matched to a gene: 12. The CDR3 spans 16 residues. Per the germline V gene, CDR1 is LNHDA and CDR2 is SQIVND (reference sequence). CDR3 loop: CASRQGASPRDTEAFF. Written as DNA, the CDR3 is TGTGCCAGTCGACAGGGGGCCTCCCCGAGGGACACTGAAGCTTTCTTT.

The V and J genes are TRBV5-4 and TRBJ2-5; the D gene is possibly TRBD1 (5 bases). The germline V and J ends were trimmed by 4 bases and 5 bases, with 12 bases remaining between them. There are 13 residues in the CDR3. Germline lookup yields CDR1 SGHNT and CDR2 YYREEE (reference sequence). The CDR3 DNA follows: TGTGCCAGCAGCGGAACAGGAACGGAGACCCAGTACTTC. This encodes CASSGTGTETQYF. The variable domain in full, completed from reference TRBV5-4 and TRBJ2-5, reads ETGVTQSPTHLIKTRGQQVTLRCSSQSGHNTVSWYQQALGQGPQFIFQYYREEENGRGNFPPRFSGLQFPNYSSELNVNALELDDSALYLCASSGTGTETQYFGPGTRLLVL.

This chain connects TRBV28 to TRBJ1-1; TRBD1 might be the D (5 bases). CDR3 length: 14 residues. Germline CDR1 reads MDHEN; CDR2 reads SYDVKM. Trimming cost V 8 bases and J 4 bases, with 17 bases left between them. The chain's CDR3 is CASGSEGLTTEAFF. The CDR3 DNA reads as TGTGCCAGCGGATCGGAGGGGCTGACCACTGAAGCTTTCTTT.

This clone was counted once. The chain is built from TRBV29-1 and TRBJ2-1; TRBD1 matches at 8 bases. Germline CDR1 reads SQVTM; CDR2 reads ANQGSEA. CDR3 length equals 15 residues. V was pared by 2 bases and J by 8 bases, with 11 bases of the junction left unmatched. The CDR3 bases are TGCAGCGTTGAATTGGGGCAGGGGGCTACGGATGAGCAGTTCTTC. Protein: CSVELGQGATDEQFF.

The chain carries TRBV6-4 and TRBJ2-1; the match to TRBD2 covers 8 bases. CDR1 and CDR2 (germline): MRHNA, SNTAGT. V lost 4 bases and J lost 4; bases outside the gene matches: 9. CDR3 length equals 16 residues. The CDR3 bases are TGTGCCAGCAGTGCCCCTCCTAGCGGGCCTTACAATGAGCAGTTCTTC. Translating gives CASSAPPSGPYNEQFF.

CDR3: CASSQEDGRFNEQYF. DNA for the CDR3: TGCGCCAGCAGCCAAGAGGACGGGAGGTTTAACGAGCAGTACTTC. The chain joins TRBV4-1 to TRBJ2-7; 7 bases are shared with TRBD2. Looked up from germline, CDR1 is MGHRA and CDR2 is YSYEKL. Trimming took 0 bases from V and 5 from J; bases not matched to a gene: 7. The CDR3 totals 15 residues.

CDR3 residues: CASSTTSGSGETQYF. DNA of the CDR3: TGTGCCAGCTCAACGACTAGCGGGAGCGGGGAGACCCAGTACTTC. V usage is TRBV18 and J usage is TRBJ2-5, with TRBD2 matching over 12 bases. The V gene's germline CDR1 is KGHSH and CDR2 LQKENI. The V and J ends lost 5 bases and 5 bases, in that order; junction bases with no gene match: 6. CDR3 size: 15 residues. Drawing the rest from reference TRBV18 and TRBJ2-5, the complete variable domain is NAGVMQNPRHLVRRRGQEARLRCSPMKGHSHVYWYRQLPEEGLKFMVYLQKENIIDESGMPKERFSAEFPKEGPSILRIQQVVRGDSAAYFCASSTTSGSGETQYFGPGTRLLVL.